This entry describes one T cell receptor beta chain. Trimming removed 6 bases from V and 0 bases from J, with 13 bases in between. This CDR3 comprises 15 residues. Germline assignment: CDR1 WSHSY and CDR2 SAAADI. The sample comes from a study of blood T cell repertoires in COVID-19. Study overall: Donors in the United States, Italy and Spain gave samples during acute or convalescent COVID-19. T cells, B-cell-depleted T cells, or PBMCs provided the cDNA or gDNA that served as material.

TCRdb's copy holds only in-frame clones and misses some; the assay was immunoSEQ multiplex PCR. The repertoire consists of about 140,000 clones, with approximately 84% occurring once and the leading ten covering more than 3%. The cohort comprised adults aged roughly 18 to 100 years residing in around 25 US areas. The source of this sequence is a woman aged 50 to 65 with acute COVID-19. Source material: PBMCs or T cells enriched from blood (not recorded which). The V gene is TRBV10-2, the J gene TRBJ2-3; maybe TRBD2 (6 bases). The CDR3 protein is CASSGPGTSTDTQYF. The CDR3 DNA is TGCGCCAGCAGCGGCCCCGGGACTAGCACAGATACGCAGTATTTT.